What follows is one T cell receptor beta chain and its context. Expressed TCRB transcripts were sequenced, since all the RNA that had been isolated was reverse transcribed. Libraries were prepared by immunoSEQ multiplex PCR; TCRdb keeps only in-frame clonotypes and omits some of them. The table lists around 450,000 clones, roughly 10% of them singletons. This CDR3 has 14 amino acids. Trimming took 7 bases from V and 0 from J, leaving 8 bases between them. The germline V gene encodes CDR1 SGHRS and CDR2 YFSETQ. This sample was included in a study of beta chain features in type 1 diabetes. Purity exceeding 95% was reached by all sorted populations.

V is TRBV5-1 and J is TRBJ2-6; D tentatively reads TRBD1 or TRBD2 (5 bases each). The origin of this receptor is a woman younger than 30 in good health. What was sequenced was naive CD4+ T cells from blood. In DNA form, the CDR3 reads TGCGCCAGCGGGGGAGTCTCTGGGGCCAACGTCCTGACTTTC. Encoded protein: CASGGVSGANVLTF.